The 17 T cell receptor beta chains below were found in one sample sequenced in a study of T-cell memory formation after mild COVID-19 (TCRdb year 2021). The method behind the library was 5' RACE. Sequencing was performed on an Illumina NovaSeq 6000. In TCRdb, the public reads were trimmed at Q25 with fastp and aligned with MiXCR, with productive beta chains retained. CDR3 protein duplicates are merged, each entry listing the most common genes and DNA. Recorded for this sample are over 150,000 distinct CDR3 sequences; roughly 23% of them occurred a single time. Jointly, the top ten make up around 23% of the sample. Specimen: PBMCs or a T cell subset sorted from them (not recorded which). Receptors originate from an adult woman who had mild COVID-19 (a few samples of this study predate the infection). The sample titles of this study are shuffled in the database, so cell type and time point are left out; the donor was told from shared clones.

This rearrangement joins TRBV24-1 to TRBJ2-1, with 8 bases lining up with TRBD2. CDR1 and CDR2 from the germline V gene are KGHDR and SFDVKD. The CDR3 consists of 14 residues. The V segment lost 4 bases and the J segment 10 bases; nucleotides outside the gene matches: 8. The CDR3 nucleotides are TGTGCCACCAGTGAGACAGCGGGGGTCTCAGAGCAGTTCTTC. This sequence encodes CATSETAGVSEQFF.

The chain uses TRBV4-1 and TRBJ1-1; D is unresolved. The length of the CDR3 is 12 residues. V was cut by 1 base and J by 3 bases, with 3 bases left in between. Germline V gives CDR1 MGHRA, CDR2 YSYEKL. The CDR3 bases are TGCGCCAGCAGCCAAGGCTACACTGAAGCTTTCTTT. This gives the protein CASSQGYTEAFF.

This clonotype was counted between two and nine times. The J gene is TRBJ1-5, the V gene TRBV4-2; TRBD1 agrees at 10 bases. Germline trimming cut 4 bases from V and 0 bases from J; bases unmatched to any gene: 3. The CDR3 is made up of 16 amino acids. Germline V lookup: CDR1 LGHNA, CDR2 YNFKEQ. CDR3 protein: CASSPRTGGSNQPQHF. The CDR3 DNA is TGTGCCAGCAGCCCGCGGACAGGGGGTAGCAATCAGCCCCAGCATTTT.

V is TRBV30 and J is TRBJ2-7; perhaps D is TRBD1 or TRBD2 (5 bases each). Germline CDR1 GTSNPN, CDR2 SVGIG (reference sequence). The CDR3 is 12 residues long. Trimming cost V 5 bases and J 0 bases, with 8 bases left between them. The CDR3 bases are TGTGCCTGGGGGACCGTCTCCTACGAGCAGTACTTC. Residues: CAWGTVSYEQYF.

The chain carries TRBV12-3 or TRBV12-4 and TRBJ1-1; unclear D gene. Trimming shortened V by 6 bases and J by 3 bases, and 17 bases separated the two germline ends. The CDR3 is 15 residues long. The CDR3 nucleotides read TGTGCCAGCAGCCTTTGGGCCAACGCGGACACTGAAGCTTTCTTT. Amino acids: CASSLWANADTEAFF.

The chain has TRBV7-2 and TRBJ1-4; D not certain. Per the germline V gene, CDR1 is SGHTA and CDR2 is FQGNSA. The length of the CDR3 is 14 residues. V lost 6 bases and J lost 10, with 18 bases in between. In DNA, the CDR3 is TGTGCCAGCAGACCCGCCCTTGAATTTGGAAAACTGTTTTTT. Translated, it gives CASRPALEFGKLFF.

The CDR3 spells CSARETGELFF. DNA of the CDR3: TGCAGCGCGCGGGAGACCGGGGAGCTGTTTTTT. The chain recombines TRBV29-1 with TRBJ2-2, with 7 bases lining up with TRBD2. The CDR3 contains 11 residues. The V and J ends lost 7 bases and 5 bases, in that order; junction bases with no gene match: 1. CDR1 is SQVTM and CDR2 is ANQGSEA in the germline V gene.

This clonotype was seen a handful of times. DNA of the CDR3: TGTGCCAGCAGCCTCGGCACTACGGGCTACGAGCAGTACTTC. It is translated as CASSLGTTGYEQYF. The rearrangement uses TRBV3-1 and TRBJ2-7; no clear D. The CDR3 covers 14 residues. V gave up 4 bases and J gave up 3 bases, with 13 bases separating them. Germline V gene lookup returns CDR1 LGHDT and CDR2 YNNKEL (reference sequence).

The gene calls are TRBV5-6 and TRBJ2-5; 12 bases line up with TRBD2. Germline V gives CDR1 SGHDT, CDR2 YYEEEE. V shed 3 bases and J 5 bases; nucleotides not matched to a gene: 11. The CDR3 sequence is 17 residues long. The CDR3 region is CASSSLFTSGGRETQYF. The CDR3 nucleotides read TGTGCCAGCAGCTCCCTGTTTACTAGCGGGGGGAGGGAGACCCAGTACTTC.

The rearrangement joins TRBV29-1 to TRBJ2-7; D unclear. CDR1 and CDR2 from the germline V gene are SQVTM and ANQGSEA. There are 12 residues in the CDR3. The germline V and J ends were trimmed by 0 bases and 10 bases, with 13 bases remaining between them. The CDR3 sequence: CSVEDEGISQYF. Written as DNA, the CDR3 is TGCAGCGTTGAAGATGAAGGGATATCCCAGTACTTC.

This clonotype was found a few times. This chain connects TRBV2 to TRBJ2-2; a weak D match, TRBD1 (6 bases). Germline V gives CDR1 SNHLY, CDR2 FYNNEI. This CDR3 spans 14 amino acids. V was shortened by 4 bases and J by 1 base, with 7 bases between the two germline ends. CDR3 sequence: CASSGQENTGELFF. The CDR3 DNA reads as TGTGCCAGCAGTGGACAGGAGAACACCGGGGAGCTGTTTTTT.

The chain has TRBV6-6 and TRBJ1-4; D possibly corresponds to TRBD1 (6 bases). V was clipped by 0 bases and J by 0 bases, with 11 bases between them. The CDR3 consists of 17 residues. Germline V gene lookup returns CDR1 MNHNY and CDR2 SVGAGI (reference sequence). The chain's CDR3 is CASSYSMAGATNEKLFF. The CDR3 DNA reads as TGTGCCAGCAGTTACTCGATGGCAGGGGCAACTAATGAAAAACTGTTTTTT.

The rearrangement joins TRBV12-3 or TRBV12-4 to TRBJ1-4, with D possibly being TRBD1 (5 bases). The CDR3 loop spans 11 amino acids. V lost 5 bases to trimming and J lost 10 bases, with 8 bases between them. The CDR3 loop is CASSQRGKLFF. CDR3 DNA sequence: TGTGCCAGCAGTCAGAGGGGAAAACTGTTTTTT.

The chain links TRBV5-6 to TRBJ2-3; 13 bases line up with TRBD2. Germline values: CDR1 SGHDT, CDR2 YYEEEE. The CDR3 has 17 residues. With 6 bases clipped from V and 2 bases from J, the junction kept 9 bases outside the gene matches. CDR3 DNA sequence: TGTGCCAGCACCCAGACTAGCGGGGGGCCTCTCACAGATACGCAGTATTTT. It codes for CASTQTSGGPLTDTQYF. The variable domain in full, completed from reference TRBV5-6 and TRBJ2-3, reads DAGVTQSPTHLIKTRGQQVTLRCSPKSGHDTVSWYQQALGQGPQFIFQYYEEEERQRGNFPDRFSGHQFPNYSSELNVNALLLGDSALYLCASTQTSGGPLTDTQYFGPGTRLTVL.

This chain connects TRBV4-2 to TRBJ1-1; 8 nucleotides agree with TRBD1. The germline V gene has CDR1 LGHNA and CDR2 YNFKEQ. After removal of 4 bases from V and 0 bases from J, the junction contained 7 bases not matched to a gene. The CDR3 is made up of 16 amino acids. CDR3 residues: CASSPGQGLLNTEAFF. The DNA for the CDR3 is TGTGCCAGCAGCCCCGGACAGGGACTATTGAACACTGAAGCTTTCTTT.

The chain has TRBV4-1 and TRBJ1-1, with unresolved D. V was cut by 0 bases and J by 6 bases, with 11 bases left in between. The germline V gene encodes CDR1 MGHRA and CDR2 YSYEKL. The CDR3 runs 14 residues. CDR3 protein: CASSQDIVTAEAFF. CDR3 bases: TGCGCCAGCAGCCAAGATATCGTCACGGCTGAAGCTTTCTTT.

The CDR3: CASRALGGTSYNEQFF. CDR3 bases: TGTGCCAGCAGGGCCCTGGGGGGAACCTCCTACAATGAGCAGTTCTTC. The genes are TRBV6-5 and TRBJ2-1; a weak D match, TRBD2 (6 bases). The CDR3 spans 16 residues. The ends were cut back, 6 bases at V and 0 bases at J, with 15 bases in the middle. CDR1 is MNHEY, CDR2 SVGAGI, per germline.